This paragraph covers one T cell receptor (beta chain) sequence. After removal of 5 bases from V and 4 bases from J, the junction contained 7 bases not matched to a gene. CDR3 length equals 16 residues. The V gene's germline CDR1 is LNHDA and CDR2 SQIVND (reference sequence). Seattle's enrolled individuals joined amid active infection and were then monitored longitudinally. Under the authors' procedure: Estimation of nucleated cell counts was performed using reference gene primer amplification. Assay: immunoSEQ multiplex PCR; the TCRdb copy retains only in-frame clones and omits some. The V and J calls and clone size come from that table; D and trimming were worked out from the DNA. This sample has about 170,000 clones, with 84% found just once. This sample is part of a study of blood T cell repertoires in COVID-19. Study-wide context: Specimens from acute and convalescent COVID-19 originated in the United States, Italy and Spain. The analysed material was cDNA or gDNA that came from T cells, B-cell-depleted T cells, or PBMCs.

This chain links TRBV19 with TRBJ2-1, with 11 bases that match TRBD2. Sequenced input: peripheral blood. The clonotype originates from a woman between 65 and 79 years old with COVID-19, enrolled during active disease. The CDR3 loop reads CASSRGGTSGYNEQFF. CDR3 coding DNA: TGTGCCAGTAGTCGAGGGGGGACTAGCGGATACAATGAGCAGTTCTTC.